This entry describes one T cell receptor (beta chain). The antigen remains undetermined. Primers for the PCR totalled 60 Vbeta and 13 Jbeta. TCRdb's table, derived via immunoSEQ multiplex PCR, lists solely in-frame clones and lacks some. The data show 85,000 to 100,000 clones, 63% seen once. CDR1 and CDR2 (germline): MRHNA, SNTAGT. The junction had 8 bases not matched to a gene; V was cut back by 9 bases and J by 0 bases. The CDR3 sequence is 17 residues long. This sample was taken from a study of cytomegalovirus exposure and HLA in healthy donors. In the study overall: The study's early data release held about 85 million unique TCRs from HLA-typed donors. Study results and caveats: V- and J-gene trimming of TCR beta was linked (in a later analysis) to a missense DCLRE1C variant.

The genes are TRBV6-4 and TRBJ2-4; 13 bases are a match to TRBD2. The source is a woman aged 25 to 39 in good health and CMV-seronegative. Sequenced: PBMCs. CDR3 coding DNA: TGTGCCAGAATCCAGGGACTAGCGGGATCAGCCAAAAACATTCAGTACTTC. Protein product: CARIQGLAGSAKNIQYF.